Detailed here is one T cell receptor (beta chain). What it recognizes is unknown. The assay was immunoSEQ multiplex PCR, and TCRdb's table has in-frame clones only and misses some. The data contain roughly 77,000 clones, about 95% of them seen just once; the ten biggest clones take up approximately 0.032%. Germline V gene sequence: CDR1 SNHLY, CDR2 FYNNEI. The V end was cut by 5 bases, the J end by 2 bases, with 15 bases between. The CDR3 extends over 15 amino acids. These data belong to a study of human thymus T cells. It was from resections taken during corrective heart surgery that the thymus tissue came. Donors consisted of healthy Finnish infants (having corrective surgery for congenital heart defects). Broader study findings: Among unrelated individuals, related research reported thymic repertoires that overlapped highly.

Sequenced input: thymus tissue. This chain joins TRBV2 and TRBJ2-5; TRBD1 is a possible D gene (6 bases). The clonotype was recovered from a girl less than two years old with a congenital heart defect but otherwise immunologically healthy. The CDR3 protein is CASSFLQGYQETQYF. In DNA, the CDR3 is TGTGCCAGCAGTTTTCTACAGGGATATCAAGAGACCCAGTACTTC.